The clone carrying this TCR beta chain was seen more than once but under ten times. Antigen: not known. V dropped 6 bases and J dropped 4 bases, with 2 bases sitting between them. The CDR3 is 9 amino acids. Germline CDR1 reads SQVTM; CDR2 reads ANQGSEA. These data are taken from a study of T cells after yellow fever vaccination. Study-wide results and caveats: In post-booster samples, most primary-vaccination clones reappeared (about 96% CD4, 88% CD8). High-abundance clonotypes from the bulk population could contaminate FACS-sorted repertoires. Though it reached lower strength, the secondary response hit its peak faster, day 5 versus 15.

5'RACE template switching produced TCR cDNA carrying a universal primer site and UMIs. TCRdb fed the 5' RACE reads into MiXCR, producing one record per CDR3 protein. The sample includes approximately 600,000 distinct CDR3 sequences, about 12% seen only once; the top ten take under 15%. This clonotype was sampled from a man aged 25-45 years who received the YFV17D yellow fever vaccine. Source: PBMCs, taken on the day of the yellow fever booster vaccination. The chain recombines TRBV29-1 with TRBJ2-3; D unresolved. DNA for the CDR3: TGCAGCGTCCCAGATACGCAGTATTTT. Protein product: CSVPDTQYF.